This entry lists 18 T cell receptor beta chains sequenced from one sample in a study of blood T cell repertoires in COVID-19. Only in-frame clones appear in the TCRdb table, and some are missing; sequencing was by immunoSEQ multiplex PCR. This table has 75,000 to 80,000 clones, 65% to 85% appearing once. The sequencing sample was made of peripheral blood. The source is a woman in her fifties or sixties with acute or convalescent COVID-19.

This clone was found a few times. The chain joins TRBV28 to TRBJ2-5; 10 bases are a match to TRBD2. The CDR3 totals 17 residues. V was clipped by 3 bases and J by 5 bases; unmatched bases: 12. In germline, CDR1 is MDHEN, CDR2 SYDVKM. CDR3 protein: CASSFISGGAVQETQYF. CDR3 DNA: TGTGCCAGCAGTTTTATAAGCGGGGGGGCCGTTCAGGAGACCCAGTACTTC.

The J gene is TRBJ2-7, the V gene TRBV10-2; 12 nucleotides match TRBD1. V lost 1 base, J lost 7 bases, and 5 bases stayed unmatched. CDR1 WSHSY and CDR2 SAAADI come from the germline V gene. The CDR3 is made up of 15 amino acids. CDR3 nucleotide sequence: TGCGCCAGCAGTGAGTGGGGACAGGGGGCGGGGGAGCAGTACGTC. Translated: CASSEWGQGAGEQYV.

This chain connects TRBV6-6 to TRBJ1-5; the D gene is possibly TRBD1 (6 bases). The V gene's germline CDR1 is MNHNY and CDR2 SVGAGI (reference sequence). V was clipped by 7 bases and J by 2 bases, with 15 bases between them. CDR3 length equals 15 residues. This chain's CDR3 is CASTDGGQGNQPQHF. The CDR3 DNA follows: TGTGCCAGCACCGACGGGGGGCAGGGCAATCAGCCCCAGCATTTT.

The chain joins TRBV3-1 (or the pseudogene TRBV3-2) to TRBJ2-5; 8 nucleotides match TRBD2. V trimming: 2 bases; J trimming: 3 bases; junction bases outside the gene matches: 2. CDR3 size: 14 residues. CDR1 is LGHDT and CDR2 is YNNKEL in the germline V gene (reference sequence). This CDR3 is CASSQTRGEETQYF. The CDR3 DNA reads as TGTGCCAGCAGCCAAACGCGGGGGGAAGAGACCCAGTACTTC.

This chain joins TRBV19 and TRBJ2-5; possible D gene TRBD1, 5 bases. Trimming pared 10 bases from V and 0 bases from J, leaving 24 bases between. The CDR3 is 17 residues long. The germline gives CDR1 LNHDA, CDR2 SQIVND (reference sequence). The DNA of the CDR3 is TGTGCCACCTTGGCGACAGTAGGGGAATCTAACCAAGAGACCCAGTACTTC. This gives the protein CATLATVGESNQETQYF.

The chain links TRBV7-2 to TRBJ1-1; a weak D match, TRBD1 (5 bases). CDR1 and CDR2 from the germline V gene are SGHTA and FQGNSA. V gave up 0 bases and J gave up 5 bases, with 10 bases separating them. This CDR3 is built from 14 residues. The CDR3 DNA reads as TGTGCCAGCAGCTTAGCGTCAAAGGGGACTGAAGCTTTCTTT. It yields the protein CASSLASKGTEAFF.

Only a few counts were recorded for this clone. The rearrangement uses TRBV19 and TRBJ1-5; unclear D gene. V lost 1 base and J lost 0, with 10 bases in between. The CDR3 is 16 residues long. The germline gives CDR1 LNHDA, CDR2 SQIVND (reference sequence). Here the CDR3 DNA reads TGTGCCAGTAGTATAGGTTGGTCAGATAGCAATCAGCCCCAGCATTTT. Residues: CASSIGWSDSNQPQHF.

Comments on this clone: Other DNA sequences within the sample encode an identical CDR3. The chain uses TRBV28 and TRBJ1-4, with 12 nucleotides matching TRBD1. Trimming removed 5 bases from V and 8 bases from J; junction bases left unmatched: 3. Germline V lookup: CDR1 MDHEN, CDR2 SYDVKM. This CDR3 has 14 amino acids. This CDR3 is CASSTGTGGEKLFF. CDR3 bases: TGTGCCAGCAGTACCGGGACAGGGGGCGAAAAACTGTTTTTT.

This sequence joins TRBV11-2 and TRBJ2-3, with D perhaps TRBD2 (6 bases). V was cut by 2 bases and J by 0 bases, with 9 bases left in between. The CDR3 sequence is 15 residues long. Germline-derived CDR1 and CDR2 are SGHAT and FQNNGV. CDR3 DNA sequence: TGTGCCAGCAGCTTAATGGCGGGGAGCACAGATACGCAGTATTTT. It specifies CASSLMAGSTDTQYF.

This chain uses TRBV5-4 with TRBJ2-7, with 8 bases fitting TRBD1. V was pared by 7 bases and J by 6 bases, with 9 bases of the junction left unmatched. Germline assignment: CDR1 SGHNT and CDR2 YYREEE (reference sequence). The CDR3 consists of 13 residues. The CDR3, as DNA: TGTGCCAGCGCCCTCCAGGGGGCCGGCGAGCAGTACGTC. Amino acids: CASALQGAGEQYV.

The CDR3 DNA sequence: TGCAGCGTTCGGCAGGGGAACAATGAGCAGTTCTTC. Its protein is CSVRQGNNEQFF. V usage is TRBV29-1 and J usage is TRBJ2-1; D is perhaps TRBD1 (6 bases). V was shortened by 5 bases and J by 5 bases, with 10 bases between the two germline ends. Germline V gene data show CDR1 as SQVTM and CDR2 as ANQGSEA. This CDR3 has 12 residues.

The chain recombines TRBV18 with TRBJ2-3; D may be TRBD2 (5 bases). The CDR3 covers 17 residues. V was cut by 3 bases and J by 0 bases, with 16 bases left in between. Germline CDR1 KGHSH, CDR2 LQKENI. CDR3 in DNA: TGTGCCAGCTCACCCTTTTTCTCGGGATTAAGCACAGATACGCAGTATTTT. It encodes CASSPFFSGLSTDTQYF.

The V call is TRBV7-9, the J call TRBJ1-1, with 7 bases matching TRBD1. This CDR3 is built from 15 residues. The V segment lost 5 bases and the J segment 4 bases; nucleotides outside the gene matches: 10. The germline gives CDR1 SEHNR, CDR2 FQNEAQ (reference sequence). CDR3 loop: CASSRTGGGFTEAFF. DNA for the CDR3: TGTGCCAGCAGCCGAACGGGAGGGGGCTTCACTGAAGCTTTCTTT.

V usage is TRBV30 and J usage is TRBJ1-6; possible D gene TRBD1, 5 bases. The CDR3 contains 16 residues. Per germline, CDR1 GTSNPN and CDR2 SVGIG (reference sequence). Trimming removed 1 base from V and 3 bases from J, with 13 bases in between. Here the CDR3 reads CAWSAVQEYYNSPLHF. DNA for the CDR3: TGTGCCTGGAGTGCAGTACAGGAATACTATAATTCACCCCTCCACTTT.

The chain carries TRBV9 and TRBJ1-6; D remains ambiguous. The CDR3 is made up of 15 amino acids. Trimming removed 5 bases at V and 6 bases at J, with 15 bases between. Germline assignment: CDR1 SGDLS and CDR2 YYNGEE. CDR3 coding DNA: TGTGCCAGCAGTGGGGAAAAGGGAGGTAATTCACCCCTCCACTTT. This codes for CASSGEKGGNSPLHF.

This chain joins TRBV7-2 and TRBJ1-5; D is unresolved. Trimming removed 1 base from V and 1 base from J, with 8 bases in between. The CDR3 has 15 amino acids. CDR1 is SGHTA and CDR2 is FQGNSA in the germline V gene. The CDR3 sequence: CASSLVASSNQPQHF. CDR3 nucleotide sequence: TGTGCCAGCAGCTTAGTGGCATCGAGCAATCAGCCCCAGCATTTT. Drawing the rest from reference TRBV7-2 and TRBJ1-5, the complete variable domain is GAGVSQSPSNKVTEKGKDVELRCDPISGHTALYWYRQSLGQGLEFLIYFQGNSAPDKSGLPSDRFSAERTGGSVSTLTIQRTQQEDSAVYLCASSLVASSNQPQHFGDGTRLSIL.

This clone came up once. V usage is TRBV7-3 and J usage is TRBJ1-2; D is possibly TRBD1 (5 bases). The CDR3 has 13 amino acids. V was pared by 5 bases and J by 2 bases, with 9 bases between. The germline V gene has CDR1 SGHTA and CDR2 FQGTGA. The CDR3 spells CASSRGMNYGYTF. The CDR3, as DNA: TGTGCCAGCAGCAGGGGAATGAACTATGGCTACACCTTC.

The gene calls are TRBV27 and TRBJ2-1; 12 bases agree with TRBD2. CDR1 and CDR2 (germline): MNHEY, SMNVEV (reference sequence). J gave up 4 bases and V 2 bases, and 15 bases lay outside the gene matches. This CDR3 has 20 amino acids. The DNA of the CDR3 is TGTGCCAGCAGTTTAGACCCCCTAGCGGGGGGGCGTCCCCTGTACAATGAGCAGTTCTTC. Its protein is CASSLDPLAGGRPLYNEQFF.